Listed here is a single TCR beta chain. The sample belongs to a study of blood T cell repertoires in COVID-19. About the research overall: Both acute and convalescent COVID-19 samples were obtained from the United States, Italy and Spain.

The method was immunoSEQ multiplex PCR; TCRdb's version includes in-frame clones alone and lacks a portion of them. The sample includes 150,000 or so clones, approximately 78% of them seen just once. The CDR3 consists of 15 residues. Per germline, CDR1 MNHEY and CDR2 SVGAGI. With V trimmed by 5 bases and J by 1 base, 2 bases remained unmatched. The sequenced sample was peripheral blood. V usage is TRBV6-5 and J usage is TRBJ2-3; 11 bases align to TRBD1. This clonotype was obtained from a man older than 75 with acute or convalescent COVID-19. This CDR3 is CASSTGQGGTDTQYF. The CDR3, as DNA: TGTGCCAGCAGTACGGGACAGGGGGGCACAGATACGCAGTATTTT.